This TCR beta chain emerged from a study of T-cell reconstitution after alpha-beta-depleted transplantation in children (dated by TCRdb to about 2016). Study-level background: Using TCR repertoire profiling, the study followed T-cell immune reconstitution in a quantitative way in children after TCRalphabeta/CD19-depleted allogeneic hematopoietic cell transplantation. The paper as a whole reports these results and caveats: The apparently early alphabetaT-cell count recovery about two months after transplant was reportedly dependent on only several hundred rapidly expanded clones derived from non-depleted graft cells. Over the following months the frequencies of hyperexpanded clones went down, and after one year T-cell counts and TCRbeta diversity were mostly credited to newly produced T cells. In some patients, the high TCRbeta diversity seen at day 60 was put down to recipient T cells and intrathymic progenitors that had survived conditioning.

Taken from the germline V gene, the CDR1 and CDR2 loops are SGHVS and FQNEAQ. The V and J ends are trimmed by 4 bases and 0 bases, leaving 10 bases between them. The cysteine opens and the valine closes a CDR3 of 14 amino acids. Only CDR3 DNA is held: 42 bases, read in frame from base 1. The treatment or condition label, read with the paper, signifies: allogeneic hematopoietic cell transplantation with graft depleted of TCRalphabeta T cells and CD19 B cells. Transplant recipients were children who received TCRalphabeta/CD19-depleted allogeneic hematopoietic cell grafts. The library was obtained by PCR. The sequencer was an Illumina HiSeq 2500. TCR library preparation used molecular barcoding, with unique molecular identifiers applied to normalize quantification of the TCRbeta repertoire. The public reads were reanalyzed by TCRdb: fastp trimming at Q25, MiXCR alignment, in-frame beta chains only. A single entry per CDR3 protein holds the most common genes and DNA from its merged rows. This sample has about 500,000 distinct CDR3 sequences in its table, and about an eighth of those were observed once. Of the sample, 12% to 15% is held by the ten largest clones.

Note on this clonotype: The clone's antigen remains unknown. No much larger clone exists at a distance of one base, and base qualities are not known.

This TCR derives from a female patient aged 2-9 years who had a stem cell transplant for aplastic anemia, so the T cells may come from the graft donor. Sequenced here: PBMCs, mostly from graft donor cells, sampled 180 days after TCRalphabeta/CD19-depleted stem cell transplant. Rearrangement joined TRBV7-8 to TRBJ2-7; TRBD2 is a weak D gene call, 5 bases matching. The nucleotide sequence is TGTGCCAGCAGCTCGGCGGGTACCTCCTACGAGCAGTACGTC. It specifies CASSSAGTSYEQYV.